The rows below give T cell receptor beta chains drawn from one sample of a study of T cell repertoires in cytomegalovirus infection. TCRdb processed the reads anew with MiXCR; each CDR3 protein has one entry. The table lists 200,000 or so distinct CDR3 sequences, about 30% of them singletons. Sequences were obtained from PBMCs. These receptors were taken from a human donor in good health (CMV status not recorded). Some clones in this sample may be carry-over from other donors' samples. The CDR3 runs from the conserved cysteine through the conserved F or W. Each record gives: J gene, D gene, V gene, clone size, CDR3 DNA, CDR3 protein. The D gene is left open where the match is weak. Expanded clones are given a class, and other clones once, few, many or no size at all.

>TRBJ1-1|.|TRBV5-1|.
TGCGCCAGCAGCTTCAGGCTGGACACTGAAGCTTTCTTT
CASSFRLDTEAFF
>TRBJ1-1|.|TRBV7-9|few
TGTGCCAGCAGCTTAATCAGCACTGAAGCTTTCTTT
CASSLISTEAFF
>TRBJ2-1|.|TRBV10-3|.
TGTGCCATCAGTGAGGGCAGGATAACAAATGAGCAGTTCTTC
CAISEGRITNEQFF
>TRBJ1-1|TRBD1|TRBV29-1|.
TGCAGCGTTGAGGACAGGCTGAACACTGAAGCTTTCTTT
CSVEDRLNTEAFF
>TRBJ1-1|.|TRBV19|.
TGTGCCACTCTGCCAGGGATGGGGAACACTGAAGCTTTCTTT
CATLPGMGNTEAFF
>TRBJ2-2|TRBD1|TRBV4-1|few
TGCGCCAGCAGCTCGACAGGGGGTAACACCGGGGAGCTGTTTTTT
CASSSTGGNTGELFF
>TRBJ2-2|.|TRBV7-2|many
TGTGCCAGCAGCTTAGGGGGGCCGGCCACCGGGGAGCTGTTTTTT
CASSLGGPATGELFF
>TRBJ1-2|.|TRBV12-3/TRBV12-4|.
TGTGCCAGCAAGGGTAGCGGGGGCTACACCTTC
CASKGSGGYTF
>TRBJ1-3|TRBD1|TRBV7-8|.
TGTGCCAGCAGCATCGGACAGGGGATAGGAAACACCATATATTTT
CASSIGQGIGNTIYF
>TRBJ2-3|.|TRBV11-1|.
TGTGCCAGCAGCTTAGAAGCCCGCGCAGATACGCAGTATTTT
CASSLEARADTQYF
>TRBJ1-1|.|TRBV6-2/TRBV6-3|.
TGTGCCAGCAGCGACGGGAGTAGCCGAAACACTGAAGCTTTCTTT
CASSDGSSRNTEAFF
>TRBJ1-1|.|TRBV2|few
TGTGCCAGCAGCCGGGGGGGGGCCGGTTCTGGCACTGAAGCTTTCTTT
CASSRGGAGSGTEAFF
>TRBJ2-1|.|TRBV11-3|.
TGTGCCAGCAGCTTAGAAGCCAGGGTATACAATGAGCAGTTCTTC
CASSLEARVYNEQFF
>TRBJ1-6|.|TRBV12-3/TRBV12-4|.
TGTGCCAGCAGATCACGACAGAATAATTCACCCCTCCACTTT
CASRSRQNNSPLHF
>TRBJ1-2|TRBD1|TRBV27|many
TGTGCCAGCAGTGGACAGGGATCCTACTATGGCTACACCTTC
CASSGQGSYYGYTF
>TRBJ1-1|.|TRBV29-1|few
TGCAGCGTTGAACCCAAGGTAACGGCTTTCTTT
CSVEPKVTAFF
>TRBJ2-5|.|TRBV20-1|.
TGCAGTGCTTCACCGGGACGGATACAAGAGACCCAGTACTTC
CSASPGRIQETQYF
>TRBJ2-7|TRBD2|TRBV2|.
TGTGCCAGCACGATTGCAAAGGGGACTAGCGGGGGAGCGCACGAGCAGTACTTC
CASTIAKGTSGGAHEQYF
>TRBJ2-1|TRBD2|TRBV11-3|.
TGTGCCAGCAGCCCGCGACTAGCGGGGGAGCGCAATGAGCAGTTCTTC
CASSPRLAGERNEQFF
>TRBJ2-7|.|TRBV7-2|many
TGTGCCAGCAGCTTAGGGGGAATAGGGGACTCCTACGAGCAGTACTTC
CASSLGGIGDSYEQYF
>TRBJ2-7|.|TRBV6-2/TRBV6-3|.
TGTGCCAGCAGCCGGAATCTTGGGGGACTCAACGAGCAGTACTTC
CASSRNLGGLNEQYF
>TRBJ1-2|TRBD1|TRBV23-1|few
TGCGCCAGCAGTCAATCGGACAGGGAATATGGCTACACCTTC
CASSQSDREYGYTF
>TRBJ2-3|.|TRBV12-3/TRBV12-4|.
TGTGCCAGCAGTCTCCGGAGCCGTAGGAGGGATACGCAGTATTTT
CASSLRSRRRDTQYF
>TRBJ1-2|TRBD1|TRBV7-2|.
TGTGCCAGCATGCCACCCCGGACAGGGGCCATCTATGGCTACACCTTC
CASMPPRTGAIYGYTF
>TRBJ2-3|.|TRBV7-8|few
TGTGCCAGCAGCTTAAGAAGGGGCATAGATACGCAGTATTTT
CASSLRRGIDTQYF
>TRBJ1-6|.|TRBV6-5|few
TGTGCCAGCAGACCACCCACGAATTCACCCCTCCACTTT
CASRPPTNSPLHF
>TRBJ2-2|TRBD1|TRBV7-3|.
TGTGCCAGCAGCTTGACAGGGGAGGCCGGGGAGCTGTTTTTT
CASSLTGEAGELFF
>TRBJ2-1|TRBD1|TRBV11-3|.
TGTGCCAGCAGCCCCCGGGACAGGCGTCACAATGAGCAGTTCTTC
CASSPRDRRHNEQFF
>TRBJ2-2|TRBD1|TRBV2|.
TGTGCCAGCAGCGCCGGGACAGGGAGAACCGGGGAGCTGTTTTTT
CASSAGTGRTGELFF
>TRBJ1-2|.|TRBV27|.
TGTGCCAGCAGTTTAATAGGGGGTGGCTATGGCTACACCTTC
CASSLIGGGYGYTF
>TRBJ2-2|.|TRBV7-6|few
TGTGCCAGCAGCTTACGCGGAGGGGGTGACACCGGGGAGCTGTTTTTT
CASSLRGGGDTGELFF
>TRBJ1-2|TRBD1|TRBV20-1|.
TGCAGTGCTTATGGGACAGGACACCGTGGCTACACCTTC
CSAYGTGHRGYTF
>TRBJ1-5|.|TRBV2|few
TGTGCCAGCGAGGGTGATGGGAATCAGCCCCAGCATTTT
CASEGDGNQPQHF
>TRBJ1-2|TRBD1|TRBV2|.
TGTGCCAGCAGATATTCAAATACAGGGGGCAGAAACTATGGCTACACCTTC
CASRYSNTGGRNYGYTF
>TRBJ2-3|.|TRBV4-3|.
TGCGCCAGCAGCCAAGAGCCGGGCCCCACAGATACGCAGTATTTT
CASSQEPGPTDTQYF
>TRBJ1-5|.|TRBV6-2/TRBV6-3|.
TGTGCCAGCAGTTACGGGACAATAGGACAGCCCCAGCATTTT
CASSYGTIGQPQHF
>TRBJ2-1|TRBD1|TRBV4-3|.
TGCGCCAGCAGCCAAGGACAGGGCCCTGGCGATGAGCAGTTCTTC
CASSQGQGPGDEQFF
>TRBJ2-1|TRBD2|TRBV7-2|many
TGTGCCAGCAGCCTAGCGGGACGTTCCTACAATGAGCAGTTCTTC
CASSLAGRSYNEQFF
>TRBJ2-1|TRBD1|TRBV6-4|few
TGTGCCAGCAGCCGGGACAGGGAGATTTACAATGAGCAGTTCTTC
CASSRDREIYNEQFF